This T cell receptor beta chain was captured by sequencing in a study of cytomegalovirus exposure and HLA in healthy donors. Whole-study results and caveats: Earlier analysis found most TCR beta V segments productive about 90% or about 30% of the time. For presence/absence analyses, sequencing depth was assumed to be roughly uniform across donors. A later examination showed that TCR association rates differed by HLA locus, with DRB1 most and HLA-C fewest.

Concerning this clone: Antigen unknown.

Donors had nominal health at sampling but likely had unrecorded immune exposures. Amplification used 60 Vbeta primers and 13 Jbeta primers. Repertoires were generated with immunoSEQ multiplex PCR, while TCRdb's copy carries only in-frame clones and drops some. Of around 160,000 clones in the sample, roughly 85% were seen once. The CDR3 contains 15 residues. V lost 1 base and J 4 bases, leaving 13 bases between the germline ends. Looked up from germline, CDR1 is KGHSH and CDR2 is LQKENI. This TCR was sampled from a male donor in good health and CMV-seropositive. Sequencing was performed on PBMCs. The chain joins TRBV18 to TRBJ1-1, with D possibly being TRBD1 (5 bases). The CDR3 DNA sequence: TGTGCCAGCTCACCACGGAGGGGAGAGGGCACTGAAGCTTTCTTT. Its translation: CASSPRRGEGTEAFF.